The entry below gives a single T cell receptor beta chain sequence along with its context. This entry belongs to a study of CD8+CD57+ T cells in acquired aplastic anemia. Study overall: DNA from sorted CD4+ and CD8+ cells averaged around 3 ug.

Patients chosen for sequencing had CD8+CD57+ cells that had expanded, as shown by flow cytometry. Investigators profiled TCR beta VDJ and CDR3 from genomic DNA template. TCRdb itself ran the reads through MiXCR, one entry per CDR3 protein. This table has about 180,000 distinct CDR3 sequences, more than 45% appearing once. Trimming took 2 bases from V and 7 from J, leaving 21 bases between them. Germline V gene data show CDR1 as SGHVS and CDR2 as FNYEAQ. This CDR3 has 17 residues. The source is a human donor with aplastic anemia. Input material: sorted CD4+, CD8+, or CD8+CD57+ T cells (not recorded which) from PBMCs. The V gene is TRBV7-6, the J gene TRBJ2-1; a possible D gene is TRBD2 (6 bases). The CDR3 region has the DNA TGTGCCAGCAGCTTAAGAGGACAACCTCCTGGAGGGAATGAGCAGTTCTTC. Protein sequence: CASSLRGQPPGGNEQFF.